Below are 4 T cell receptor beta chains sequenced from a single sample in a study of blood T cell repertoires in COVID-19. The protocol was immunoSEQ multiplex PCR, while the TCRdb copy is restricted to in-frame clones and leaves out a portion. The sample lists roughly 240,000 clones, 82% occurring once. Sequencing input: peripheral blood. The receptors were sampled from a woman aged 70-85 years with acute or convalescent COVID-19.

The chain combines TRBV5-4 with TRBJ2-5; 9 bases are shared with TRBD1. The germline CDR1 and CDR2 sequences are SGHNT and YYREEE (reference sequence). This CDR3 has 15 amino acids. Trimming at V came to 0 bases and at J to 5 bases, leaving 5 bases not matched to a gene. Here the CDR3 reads CASSLDTGGRETQYF. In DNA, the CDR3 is TGTGCCAGCAGCTTGGATACAGGGGGCCGGGAGACCCAGTACTTC.

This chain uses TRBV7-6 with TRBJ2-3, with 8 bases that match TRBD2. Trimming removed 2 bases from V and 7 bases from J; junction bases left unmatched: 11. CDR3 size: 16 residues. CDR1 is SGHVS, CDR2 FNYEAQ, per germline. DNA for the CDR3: TGTGCCAGCAGCTTACGGGGGGGGCCTACATCATATACGCAGTATTTT. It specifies CASSLRGGPTSYTQYF.

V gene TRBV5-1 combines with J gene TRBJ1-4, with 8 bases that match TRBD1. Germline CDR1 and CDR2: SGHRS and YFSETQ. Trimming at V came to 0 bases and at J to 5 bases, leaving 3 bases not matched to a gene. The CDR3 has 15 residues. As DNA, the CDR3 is TGCGCCAGCAGCTTGGGTGGGGACAGGAATGAAAAACTGTTTTTT. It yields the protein CASSLGGDRNEKLFF.

The CDR3 spells CASNTRQVSGNTIYF. The CDR3, as DNA: TGTGCCAGCAATACGCGACAGGTCTCTGGAAACACCATATATTTT. J is TRBJ1-3 and V is TRBV28; possibly TRBD1 for D (6 bases). Trimming took 7 bases from V and 0 from J, leaving 13 bases between them. Looked up from germline, CDR1 is MDHEN and CDR2 is SYDVKM. CDR3 length equals 15 residues. Using reference TRBV28 and TRBJ1-3 for the parts outside the CDR3, the full variable domain is DVKVTQSSRYLVKRTGEKVFLECVQDMDHENMFWYRQDPGLGLRLIYFSYDVKMKEKGDIPEGYSVSREKKERFSLILESASTNQTSMYLCASNTRQVSGNTIYFGEGSWLTVV.